Listed below are T cell receptor beta chains from one sample, sequenced in a study of cytomegalovirus exposure and HLA in healthy donors. Assay: immunoSEQ multiplex PCR; the TCRdb copy retains only in-frame clones and omits some. The table records tens of thousands of clones, 94% of them present only once. The sample comprised PBMCs. These receptors all come from a man younger than 30 in good health and CMV-seropositive. Each CDR3 is given with its conserved first and last residue. The order of the fields is V gene, D gene, clone size, J gene, CDR3 protein, CDR3 DNA. A D gene is named only where the DNA matches it firmly. Some rows mark clone size as missing; the rest say once, few, many or name a class of expanded clone.

v_call: TRBV11-3
d_call: NA
clone_size: NA
j_call: TRBJ1-1
cdr3_aa: CASSKAAEAFF
cdr3_nt: TGTGCCAGCAGCAAGGCGGCCGAAGCTTTCTTT

v_call: TRBV27
d_call: NA
clone_size: NA
j_call: TRBJ1-3
cdr3_aa: CASSFRGGGNTIYF
cdr3_nt: TGTGCCAGCAGTTTTAGGGGCGGCGGAAACACCATATATTTT

v_call: TRBV29-1
d_call: TRBD2
clone_size: NA
j_call: TRBJ2-7
cdr3_aa: CSVGLAYEQYF
cdr3_nt: TGCAGCGTGGGACTAGCCTACGAGCAGTACTTC

v_call: TRBV15
d_call: NA
clone_size: NA
j_call: TRBJ2-7
cdr3_aa: CATSRVTGAIRHEQYF
cdr3_nt: TGTGCCACCAGCAGAGTTACCGGAGCCATTCGCCACGAGCAGTACTTC

v_call: TRBV5-4
d_call: NA
clone_size: NA
j_call: TRBJ2-2
cdr3_aa: CASRAGQTNTGELFF
cdr3_nt: TGTGCCAGCAGGGCGGGACAGACGAACACCGGGGAGCTGTTTTTT

v_call: TRBV5-1
d_call: TRBD1
clone_size: NA
j_call: TRBJ1-2
cdr3_aa: CASSSQGEAGYGYTF
cdr3_nt: TGCGCCAGCAGCTCACAGGGGGAAGCGGGCTATGGCTACACCTTC

v_call: TRBV30
d_call: NA
clone_size: NA
j_call: TRBJ1-2
cdr3_aa: CAWSTGYGYTF
cdr3_nt: TGTGCCTGGAGTACCGGCTATGGCTACACCTTC

v_call: TRBV7-2
d_call: TRBD2
clone_size: NA
j_call: TRBJ2-7
cdr3_aa: CASSLSGGSAYEQYF
cdr3_nt: TGTGCCAGCAGCTTAAGCGGGGGTTCGGCCTACGAGCAGTACTTC

v_call: TRBV4-3
d_call: NA
clone_size: once
j_call: TRBJ2-5
cdr3_aa: CASSQLTRQETQYF
cdr3_nt: TGCGCCAGCAGCCAGTTGACTAGACAAGAGACCCAGTACTTC

v_call: TRBV15
d_call: NA
clone_size: once
j_call: TRBJ1-1
cdr3_aa: CATSIEGEKLVNTEAFF
cdr3_nt: TGTGCCACCAGCATCGAGGGGGAGAAGCTCGTGAACACTGAAGCTTTCTTT

v_call: TRBV19
d_call: TRBD2
clone_size: NA
j_call: TRBJ2-2
cdr3_aa: CASSPRLAGNTGELFF
cdr3_nt: TGTGCCAGTAGTCCCCGACTAGCGGGGAACACCGGGGAGCTGTTTTTT

v_call: TRBV5-1
d_call: NA
clone_size: NA
j_call: TRBJ1-5
cdr3_aa: CASSLGQELQPQHF
cdr3_nt: TGCGCCAGCAGCTTGGGACAGGAACTTCAGCCCCAGCATTTT

v_call: TRBV7-9
d_call: NA
clone_size: NA
j_call: TRBJ1-1
cdr3_aa: CASSLVQLQDSPNTEAFF
cdr3_nt: TGTGCCAGCAGCTTAGTCCAACTACAGGACAGTCCGAACACTGAAGCTTTCTTT

v_call: TRBV2
d_call: TRBD1
clone_size: NA
j_call: TRBJ1-6
cdr3_aa: CASGEQGPNNSPLHF
cdr3_nt: TGTGCCAGCGGGGAACAGGGGCCAAATAATTCACCCCTCCACTTT

v_call: TRBV19
d_call: NA
clone_size: NA
j_call: TRBJ2-7
cdr3_aa: CASGQLHSYEQYF
cdr3_nt: TGTGCCAGTGGACAGTTACACTCCTACGAGCAGTACTTC

v_call: TRBV6-1
d_call: NA
clone_size: NA
j_call: TRBJ2-1
cdr3_aa: CASSEGRQRNNEQFF
cdr3_nt: TGTGCCAGCAGTGAAGGCAGACAGAGAAACAATGAGCAGTTCTTC

v_call: TRBV28
d_call: NA
clone_size: NA
j_call: TRBJ2-7
cdr3_aa: CASSFPLFEQYF
cdr3_nt: TGTGCCAGCAGTTTCCCACTCTTCGAGCAGTACTTC

v_call: TRBV30
d_call: TRBD1
clone_size: NA
j_call: TRBJ1-1
cdr3_aa: CAWSVQQRDRDLHEVTEAFF
cdr3_nt: TGTGCCTGGAGTGTACAACAGAGGGACAGAGATCTACACGAGGTCACTGAAGCTTTCTTT

v_call: TRBV18
d_call: TRBD1
clone_size: NA
j_call: TRBJ2-2
cdr3_aa: CASSPRGQSKNTGELFF
cdr3_nt: TGTGCCAGCTCACCCCGGGGACAGTCAAAGAACACCGGGGAGCTGTTTTTT

v_call: TRBV7-2
d_call: NA
clone_size: NA
j_call: TRBJ1-5
cdr3_aa: CASSPGSENQPQHF
cdr3_nt: TGTGCCAGCAGCCCCGGTTCTGAAAATCAGCCCCAGCATTTT

v_call: TRBV5-1
d_call: NA
clone_size: NA
j_call: TRBJ2-1
cdr3_aa: CASSLGTGSYNEQFF
cdr3_nt: TGCGCCAGCAGCTTGGGGACGGGATCGTACAATGAGCAGTTCTTC

v_call: TRBV2
d_call: NA
clone_size: NA
j_call: TRBJ1-1
cdr3_aa: CASSAGYTEAFF
cdr3_nt: TGTGCCAGCAGTGCGGGTTACACTGAAGCTTTCTTT

v_call: TRBV28
d_call: TRBD2
clone_size: NA
j_call: TRBJ2-3
cdr3_aa: CASSRAGVTDTQYF
cdr3_nt: TGTGCCAGCAGTAGAGCGGGGGTAACAGATACGCAGTATTTT

v_call: TRBV11-2
d_call: NA
clone_size: NA
j_call: TRBJ1-5
cdr3_aa: CASSLDTLASQPQHF
cdr3_nt: TGTGCCAGCAGCTTAGATACCCTGGCCAGTCAGCCCCAGCATTTT

v_call: TRBV6-1
d_call: NA
clone_size: NA
j_call: TRBJ2-7
cdr3_aa: CASSVRGNYEQYF
cdr3_nt: TGTGCCAGCAGTGTCAGGGGAAACTACGAGCAGTACTTC

v_call: TRBV11-2
d_call: NA
clone_size: NA
j_call: TRBJ1-3
cdr3_aa: CASSPVGGASRTSGNTIYF
cdr3_nt: TGTGCCAGCAGCCCGGTTGGGGGGGCGTCCAGAACCTCTGGAAACACCATATATTTT

v_call: TRBV2
d_call: TRBD2
clone_size: NA
j_call: TRBJ2-1
cdr3_aa: CASSVDTSGEIEQFF
cdr3_nt: TGTGCCAGCAGTGTGGATACTAGCGGGGAAATTGAGCAGTTCTTC

v_call: TRBV28
d_call: TRBD1
clone_size: NA
j_call: TRBJ2-7
cdr3_aa: CASSRYRGRSEQYF
cdr3_nt: TGTGCCAGCAGTCGGTACAGGGGGCGCAGCGAGCAGTACTTC

v_call: TRBV25-1
d_call: TRBD2
clone_size: NA
j_call: TRBJ2-3
cdr3_aa: CASKNPTSGFSDTQYF
cdr3_nt: TGTGCCAGCAAGAACCCCACTAGCGGGTTCTCAGATACGCAGTATTTT

v_call: TRBV30
d_call: NA
clone_size: few
j_call: TRBJ1-6
cdr3_aa: CAWSDRDSVSSPLHF
cdr3_nt: TGTGCCTGGAGTGACCGGGACTCCGTCAGTTCACCCCTCCACTTT

v_call: TRBV11-3
d_call: NA
clone_size: NA
j_call: TRBJ2-4
cdr3_aa: CASSSQLGMTVKNIQYF
cdr3_nt: TGTGCCAGCAGCTCGCAATTAGGGATGACAGTCAAAAACATTCAGTACTTC

v_call: TRBV7-9
d_call: NA
clone_size: NA
j_call: TRBJ1-5
cdr3_aa: CASSLALDSYSNQPQHF
cdr3_nt: TGTGCCAGCAGCTTAGCCCTCGACAGCTATAGCAATCAGCCCCAGCATTTT

v_call: TRBV7-9
d_call: NA
clone_size: NA
j_call: TRBJ1-2
cdr3_aa: CASSADSSYGYTF
cdr3_nt: TGTGCCAGCAGCGCGGACAGCAGTTATGGCTACACCTTC

v_call: TRBV28
d_call: NA
clone_size: NA
j_call: TRBJ2-5
cdr3_aa: CASGGGLANAYQETQYF
cdr3_nt: TGTGCCAGCGGCGGCGGATTAGCGAACGCTTACCAAGAGACCCAGTACTTC

v_call: TRBV7-2
d_call: NA
clone_size: NA
j_call: TRBJ2-1
cdr3_aa: CASSLDLEEQFF
cdr3_nt: TGTGCCAGCAGCTTGGACTTGGAGGAGCAGTTCTTC

v_call: TRBV27
d_call: TRBD2
clone_size: NA
j_call: TRBJ2-7
cdr3_aa: CASRPSGVSSYEQYF
cdr3_nt: TGTGCCAGCAGACCTAGCGGGGTGAGCTCCTACGAGCAGTACTTC

v_call: TRBV7-3
d_call: NA
clone_size: once
j_call: TRBJ1-6
cdr3_aa: CASSLNPGNSPLHF
cdr3_nt: TGTGCCAGCAGCTTAAATCCCGGGAATTCACCCCTCCACTTT

v_call: TRBV7-8
d_call: TRBD1
clone_size: NA
j_call: TRBJ1-1
cdr3_aa: CASSGTGGTEAFF
cdr3_nt: TGTGCCAGCAGCGGGACAGGGGGGACTGAAGCTTTCTTT

v_call: TRBV6-5
d_call: NA
clone_size: NA
j_call: TRBJ1-1
cdr3_aa: CASRIFGGMNTEAFF
cdr3_nt: TGTGCCAGCAGGATATTCGGCGGAATGAACACTGAAGCTTTCTTT

v_call: TRBV10-3
d_call: NA
clone_size: NA
j_call: TRBJ2-3
cdr3_aa: CAISVSKRDADTQYF
cdr3_nt: TGTGCCATCAGCGTCTCGAAGCGAGATGCGGATACGCAGTATTTT

v_call: TRBV9
d_call: NA
clone_size: NA
j_call: TRBJ2-3
cdr3_aa: CASSKSRGVDTQYF
cdr3_nt: TGTGCCAGCAGCAAATCTAGAGGAGTAGATACGCAGTATTTT

v_call: TRBV20-1
d_call: NA
clone_size: NA
j_call: TRBJ2-4
cdr3_aa: CTGFFKNIQYF
cdr3_nt: TGCACAGGGTTTTTCAAAAACATTCAGTACTTC